Shown below are 22 T cell receptor beta chains from a single sample sequenced in a study of blood T cell repertoires in COVID-19 (dated by TCRdb to 2019 to 2021). Library construction relied on the immunoSEQ multiplex PCR assay. This is the immuneACCESS table as TCRdb keeps it, with only in-frame sequences that have V and J called. A part of the clones is gone; compared with another copy, unresolved V genes explain less than half, and the rest is unexplained. Here the sample has 250,000 to 350,000 clones; around four fifths occur a single time. The ten largest clones represent around 3.7% of the sample. Source material: peripheral blood. The source is a woman aged 45-59 years with active or convalescent COVID-19.

The CDR3 here is CASSDGTGSNFDYGYTF. The CDR3 nucleotides are TGTGCCAGCAGTGACGGGACAGGGAGTAACTTCGACTATGGCTACACCTTC. The chain employs TRBV6-4 and TRBJ1-2, with 9 bases aligning to TRBD1. V trimming: 2 bases; J trimming: 3 bases; junction bases outside the gene matches: 10. This CDR3 region has 17 residues. Germline assignment: CDR1 MRHNA and CDR2 SNTAGT.

The chain links TRBV6-4 to TRBJ2-2, with D maybe TRBD1 (6 bases). The CDR3 length is 16 residues. V gave up 6 bases and J gave up 0 bases, with 14 bases separating them. Germline V lookup: CDR1 MRHNA, CDR2 SNTAGT. CDR3 nucleotides: TGTGCCAGCAGAGCGGCTGGGACAACGAACACCGGGGAGCTGTTTTTT. Its translation is CASRAAGTTNTGELFF.

V is TRBV2 and J is TRBJ1-6; D is perhaps TRBD1 (5 bases). This CDR3 has 14 amino acids. Germline CDR1 SNHLY, CDR2 FYNNEI. Trimming cost V 6 bases and J 3 bases, with 9 bases left between them. CDR3 protein: CASRNQGYNSPLHF. The DNA for the CDR3 is TGTGCCAGCAGAAACCAGGGCTATAATTCACCCCTCCACTTT. The entire variable domain, with the rest obtained from reference TRBV2 and TRBJ1-6, is as follows: EPEVTQTPSHQVTQMGQEVILRCVPISNHLYFYWYRQILGQKVEFLVSFYNNEISEKSEIFDDQFSVERPDGSNFTLKIRSTKLEDSAMYFCASRNQGYNSPLHFGNGTRLTVT.

The V gene is TRBV28, the J gene TRBJ1-1; D may be TRBD1 (6 bases). The CDR3 totals 14 residues. Trimming pared 2 bases from V and 0 bases from J, leaving 7 bases between. From germline, CDR1 is MDHEN and CDR2 SYDVKM. CDR3 in amino acids: CASSLQGLNTEAFF. CDR3 DNA: TGTGCCAGCAGTTTACAGGGGTTGAACACTGAAGCTTTCTTT.

The genes are TRBV11-2 and TRBJ2-1; 12 positions agree with TRBD2. The CDR3 runs 16 residues. CDR1 and CDR2 (germline): SGHAT, FQNNGV. Trimming removed 5 bases from V and 8 bases from J; junction bases left unmatched: 10. CDR3 in amino acids: CASSPRTSGNMYEQFF. In DNA form, the CDR3 reads TGTGCCAGCAGCCCTCGGACTAGCGGGAATATGTATGAGCAGTTCTTC.

The chain carries TRBV5-6 and TRBJ1-5, with 10 bases matching TRBD1. Germline assignment: CDR1 SGHDT and CDR2 YYEEEE. V lost 1 base and J lost 7; bases outside the gene matches: 2. CDR3 length: 14 residues. CDR3: CASSLWDRGQPQHF. The CDR3 nucleotides read TGTGCCAGCAGCTTGTGGGACAGGGGACAGCCCCAGCATTTT.

The chain uses TRBV7-8 and TRBJ1-5; D perhaps matches TRBD1 (5 bases). The V end was cut by 5 bases, the J end by 5 bases, with 19 bases between. The CDR3 spans 16 residues. Germline CDR1 reads SGHVS; CDR2 reads FQNEAQ. The CDR3 DNA is TGTGCCAGCAGCCCGCGGACATCTCTCGAGGATCAGCCCCAGCATTTT. It is translated as CASSPRTSLEDQPQHF.

The chain uses TRBV5-6 and TRBJ2-1, with 7 bases lining up with TRBD1. V dropped 3 bases and J dropped 2; count of bases not matched to a gene: 5. The CDR3 is 15 residues long. Germline lookup yields CDR1 SGHDT and CDR2 YYEEEE. The CDR3 protein is CASSSQGVPYNEQFF. CDR3 sequence (DNA): TGTGCCAGCAGCTCTCAGGGGGTCCCCTACAATGAGCAGTTCTTC.

This chain joins TRBV2 and TRBJ1-5, with D perhaps TRBD1 (5 bases). Germline CDR1 reads SNHLY; CDR2 reads FYNNEI. This CDR3 is built from 17 residues. V lost 7 bases and J 0 bases, leaving 19 bases between the germline ends. CDR3 nucleotides: TGTGCCAGCACCGGGTTCGGGGGGGATGTTAGCAATCAGCCCCAGCATTTT. The encoded protein is CASTGFGGDVSNQPQHF.

The rearrangement uses TRBV5-1 and TRBJ1-4; unclear D gene. V dropped 0 bases and J dropped 4 bases, with 7 bases sitting between them. Germline loops: CDR1 SGHRS, CDR2 YFSETQ. The CDR3 sequence is 14 residues long. The CDR3 sequence: CASSLARDNEKLFF. The CDR3 nucleotides are TGCGCCAGCAGCTTGGCGCGGGATAATGAAAAACTGTTTTTT.

This sequence joins TRBV7-8 and TRBJ2-7; 7 nucleotides align to TRBD1. Germline V gene sequence: CDR1 SGHVS, CDR2 FQNEAQ. This CDR3 comprises 14 residues. V dropped 4 bases and J dropped 5; count of bases not matched to a gene: 8. CDR3 in amino acids: CASSSWDRINEQYF. DNA for the CDR3: TGTGCCAGCAGCTCCTGGGACAGAATCAACGAGCAGTACTTC.

The chain is built from TRBV14 and TRBJ2-7; no firm D call. V lost 4 bases to trimming and J lost 2 bases, with 12 bases between them. The CDR3 contains 14 residues. CDR1 SGHDN and CDR2 FVKESK come from the germline V gene. CDR3 bases: TGTGCCAGCAGCCCGTCGGTCTTAACCTACGAGCAGTACTTC. This encodes CASSPSVLTYEQYF. Looking up the rest from reference TRBV14 and TRBJ2-7 gives the full variable domain: EAGVTQFPSHSVIEKGQTVTLRCDPISGHDNLYWYRRVMGKEIKFLLHFVKESKQDESGMPNNRFLAERTGGTYSTLKVQPAELEDSGVYFCASSPSVLTYEQYFGPGTRLTVT.

This clone was picked up one time. V is TRBV27 and J is TRBJ2-3; 12 bases fit TRBD2. The V gene's germline CDR1 is MNHEY and CDR2 SMNVEV (reference sequence). This CDR3 has 18 residues. J was trimmed by 0 bases and V by 5 bases; bases with no gene match: 9. Written as DNA, the CDR3 is TGTGCCAGCAGTCCGAGACTAGCGGGAGCTACCAGCACAGATACGCAGTATTTT. This gives the protein CASSPRLAGATSTDTQYF.

The chain links TRBV5-1 to TRBJ2-1; the match to TRBD2 covers 7 bases. Trimming cost V 3 bases and J 5 bases; bases outside gene matches: 5. CDR1 SGHRS and CDR2 YFSETQ come from the germline V gene. CDR3 length: 14 amino acids. In DNA, the CDR3 is TGCGCCAGCAGCTGGGAGGGGTTCGACAATGAGCAGTTCTTC. Residues: CASSWEGFDNEQFF.

The chain joins TRBV19 to TRBJ2-2, with a possible D match to TRBD1 (7 bases). The CDR3 length is 14 residues. The V end was cut by 6 bases, the J end by 6 bases, with 14 bases between. Per germline, CDR1 LNHDA and CDR2 SQIVND (reference sequence). CDR3 bases: TGTGCCAGTAGCCATGGAGGGGGCGCCGGGGAGCTGTTTTTT. Translating gives CASSHGGGAGELFF. Variable domain in full (rest from reference TRBV19 and TRBJ2-2): DGGITQSPKYLFRKEGQNVTLSCEQNLNHDAMYWYRQDPGQGLRLIYYSQIVNDFQKGDIAEGYSVSREKKESFPLTVTSAQKNPTAFYLCASSHGGGAGELFFGEGSRLTVL.

This clone was found a few times. This rearrangement joins TRBV7-2 to TRBJ1-1, with D uncertain. CDR3 length equals 13 residues. Germline assignment: CDR1 SGHTA and CDR2 FQGNSA. V was cut by 5 bases and J by 2 bases, with 9 bases left in between. In DNA, the CDR3 is TGTGCCAGCAGCCTACAGAGAAACACTGAAGCTTTCTTT. It is translated as CASSLQRNTEAFF.

The chain uses TRBV4-1 and TRBJ2-7; 10 bases are a match to TRBD2. CDR1 is MGHRA, CDR2 YSYEKL, per germline. This CDR3 comprises 15 residues. V lost 3 bases and J lost 5; bases outside the gene matches: 7. The CDR3 DNA sequence: TGCGCCAGCAGCCACCTGGGACTAGCGAAGAACGAGCAGTACTTC. Translated: CASSHLGLAKNEQYF.

The chain couples TRBV5-1 to TRBJ2-7; 11 positions match TRBD2. Germline values: CDR1 SGHRS, CDR2 YFSETQ. This CDR3 spans 15 amino acids. V shed 4 bases and J 2 bases; nucleotides not matched to a gene: 5. CDR3 in DNA: TGCGCCAGCAGCGTGACTAGCGGGGCCACCTACGAGCAGTACTTC. As protein: CASSVTSGATYEQYF.

CDR3 nucleotide sequence: TGTGCCAGCAGCCAAGAGACAGGGAGTCGCGAGCAGTACTTC. Its protein is CASSQETGSREQYF. The chain couples TRBV4-2 to TRBJ2-7; 7 bases agree with TRBD1. J gave up 6 bases and V 0 bases, and 5 bases lay outside the gene matches. This CDR3 comprises 14 residues. Germline CDR1 is LGHNA and CDR2 is YNFKEQ.

J is TRBJ2-2 and V is TRBV9; a weak D match, TRBD1 (6 bases). The CDR3 is 16 amino acids. The germline V gene encodes CDR1 SGDLS and CDR2 YYNGEE. Trimming left V 2 bases short and J 2 bases short, with 13 bases between. The CDR3 region is CASSVRDTRNTGELFF. DNA of the CDR3: TGTGCCAGCAGCGTCAGGGACACGAGAAACACCGGGGAGCTGTTTTTT. Supplemented by reference TRBV9 and TRBJ2-2, the full variable domain reads DSGVTQTPKHLITATGQRVTLRCSPRSGDLSVYWYQQSLDQGLQFLIQYYNGEERAKGNILERFSAQQFPDLHSELNLSSLELGDSALYFCASSVRDTRNTGELFFGEGSRLTVL.

J is TRBJ2-7 and V is TRBV7-9; tentative D call: TRBD1 (7 bases). The CDR3 runs 15 residues. V dropped 1 base and J dropped 3 bases, with 13 bases sitting between them. Germline V CDR1 and CDR2: SEHNR, FQNEAQ (reference sequence). The CDR3 loop reads CASSLVGGQNYEQYF. In DNA, the CDR3 is TGTGCCAGCAGCTTAGTGGGGGGACAGAACTACGAGCAGTACTTC.

This chain connects TRBV14 to TRBJ2-7; 8 nucleotides agree with TRBD2. Losses at the gene ends were 5 bases for V and 4 bases for J; bases not matched to a gene: 4. CDR3 length: 13 residues. CDR1 and CDR2 from the germline V gene are SGHDN and FVKESK. The CDR3 protein is CASSKGLGYEQYF. CDR3 nucleotides: TGTGCCAGCAGCAAGGGACTAGGTTACGAGCAGTACTTC.